One sample yielded the 7 T cell receptor gamma chains listed below, sequenced in a study of Vδ1+ human thymocytes. Study outcomes and limitations: Thymic TRG and TRD repertoires appeared highly polyclonal, with Gaussian CDR3 length distributions.

These receptors have no known antigen. Extracted RNA was reverse transcribed into cDNA. CDR3 amplicons came from multiplex PCR with pooled V-gene forward and constant-region reverse primers. TCRdb redid the clone calls on the multiplex PCR reads with CATT. The sample lists more than 8,000 gamma-chain clones, roughly three fifths occurring once. Sequenced input: Vdelta1+ gamma-delta thymocytes from the thymus. As for subset: FACS-sorted CD3+ TCRalphabeta- TCRVdelta1+ TCRVdelta2- thymocytes. Source of these receptors: a girl under three years old who had congenital heart surgery.

The gene calls are TRGV9 and TRGJP2. Since TCRdb gives no J gene, matching the DNA to germline was used here to assign it. Germline V lookup: CDR1 GITISATS, CDR2 ISYDGTV (reference sequence). The CDR3 covers 12 residues. With V trimmed by 4 bases and J by 5 bases, 1 base remained unmatched. The CDR3 protein is CALWESDWIKTF. CDR3 in DNA: TGTGCCTTGTGGGAAAGTGATTGGATCAAGACGTTT.

In this sample, this clone turned up a few times. This chain joins TRGV9 and TRGJP. TCRdb is silent on the J gene; assignment here came from matching the DNA to germline. With 2 bases clipped from V and 8 bases from J, the junction kept 3 bases outside the gene matches. Germline assignment: CDR1 GITISATS and CDR2 ISYDGTV (reference sequence). There are 15 residues in the CDR3. The chain's CDR3 is CALWEAKLGKKIKVF. The CDR3, as DNA: TGTGCCTTGTGGGAGGCCAAGTTGGGCAAAAAAATCAAGGTATTT.

This chain joins TRGV8 and TRGJP2. The J gene is absent in TCRdb and was assigned here via DNA matching to germline. The germline CDR1 and CDR2 sequences are VENAVY and YDSYNSRV. The length of the CDR3 is 14 residues. V shed 5 bases and J 1 base; nucleotides not matched to a gene: 4. This chain's CDR3 is CATWGRSSDWIKTF. The CDR3 nucleotides are TGTGCCACCTGGGGTCGTAGTAGTGATTGGATCAAGACGTTT.

This clone came up a few times. The chain couples TRGV4 to TRGJ1 or TRGJ2. In germline, CDR1 is EGSTGY, CDR2 YDSYTSSV. CDR3 length: 11 amino acids. With 3 bases clipped from V and 11 bases from J, the junction kept 7 bases outside the gene matches. CDR3 DNA sequence: TGTGCCACCTGGGATTCCCCAGAGAAACTCTTT. Protein product: CATWDSPEKLF.

Concerning this clone itself: One end of the junction is discordant with germline, which a read error may explain. This sequence joins TRGV9 and TRGJ1 or TRGJ2. No J gene is reported in TCRdb; it was inferred here by comparing the DNA with germline. CDR1 is GITISATS, CDR2 ISYDGTV, per germline (reference sequence). The CDR3 is 15 residues long. The CDR3: CALWDRSAPYYKKLF. CDR3 in DNA: TGTGCCCTGTGGGATCGTTCCGCCCCTTATTATAAGAAACTCTTT.

Of note for this clone: The junction does not match germline at one end; this may be a read error. Other nucleotide sequences in the sample specify the same CDR3. V is TRGV9 and J is TRGJ1 or TRGJ2. The J gene, missing from TCRdb, was assigned here through DNA to germline matching. Germline CDR1 and CDR2: GITISATS and ISYDGTV (reference sequence). The CDR3 length is 12 residues. CDR3 residues: CALWEVQEKKLF. CDR3 sequence (DNA): TGCGCCTTGTGGGAGGTGCAGGAAAAGAAACTCTTT.

The J gene is TRGJ1 or TRGJ2, the V gene TRGV8. Here the J gene came from matching the DNA to germline, since TCRdb omits it. CDR1 and CDR2 (germline): VENAVY, YDSYNSRV. The CDR3 consists of 18 residues. The V gene end was trimmed by 3 bases and the J gene end by 0 bases; junction bases not matched to a gene: 17. CDR3 DNA sequence: TGTGCCACCTGGGATCATCGGGTGGGTAACCAGAATTATTATAAGAAACTCTTT. Amino acid sequence: CATWDHRVGNQNYYKKLF.